The 18 T cell receptor beta chains reported below all come from one sample, sequenced in a study of CXCR3-negative and CXCR3-positive naive CD8 T cells. Findings and caveats of the study: Researchers report that CXCR3-positive naive cells carry more hydrophobic TRB CDR3s than CXCR3-negative naive cells.

No antigen is known for these receptors. UMI-tagged TRB cDNA libraries were built via 5' RACE. Following a re-call of the 5' RACE reads, TCRdb has one entry per CDR3 protein and lacks DNA. This sample contains under 70,000 distinct CDR3 sequences. Sequencing was performed on naive CXCR3+ CD8+ T cells from blood. The sample's subset: CD45RO-CCR7+CD27+CD95- naive CD8+ T cells expressing CXCR3 (TNR3+). The source is a human donor in good health. Some clones in this sample may be carry-over from other donors' samples.

The gene calls are TRBV12-3 or TRBV12-4 and TRBJ2-5; as DNA is missing, the TRBD1 call by TCRdb cannot be tested. The CDR3 has 16 amino acids. This chain's CDR3 is CASSFSGQGLWETQYF.

The rearrangement uses TRBV29-1 and TRBJ2-7; as DNA is missing, the TRBD2 call by TCRdb cannot be tested. The V gene's germline CDR1 is SQVTM and CDR2 ANQGSEA. This CDR3 is 15 amino acids long. The CDR3 here is CSVEVVAGGNYEQYF.

The rearrangement joins TRBV5-1 to TRBJ2-3; TCRdb's D call, TRBD1, is unchecked because there is no DNA. The CDR3 runs 14 residues. The V gene's germline CDR1 is SGHRS and CDR2 YFSETQ. The CDR3 sequence: CASSLSGTADTQYF. The variable domain in full, completed from reference TRBV5-1 and TRBJ2-3, reads KAGVTQTPRYLIKTRGQQVTLSCSPISGHRSVSWYQQTPGQGLQFLFEYFSETQRNKGNFPGRFSGRQFSNSRSEMNVSTLELGDSALYLCASSLSGTADTQYFGPGTRLTVL.

V gene TRBV7-3 combines with J gene TRBJ2-2; with no DNA, the TCRdb D assignment of TRBD1 cannot be verified. The CDR3 is 17 residues long. Germline V lookup: CDR1 SGHTA, CDR2 FQGTGA. CDR3 protein: CASSLLYGTENTGELFF.

The chain links TRBV6-5 to TRBJ2-5; TCRdb names TRBD2, which stays unverified in the absence of DNA. Germline V gene data show CDR1 as MNHEY and CDR2 as SVGAGI. The CDR3 extends over 16 amino acids. This chain's CDR3 is CASRYQPGLAEETQYF.

CDR3 amino acids: CSVDGPLGTPDTGELFF. This chain connects TRBV29-1 to TRBJ2-2; TCRdb indicates TRBD1, and absent DNA this call remains unverified. CDR3 length equals 17 residues. Germline CDR1 and CDR2: SQVTM and ANQGSEA.

This sequence joins TRBV29-1 and TRBJ2-7; checking the TCRdb D call of TRBD1 is not possible without DNA. This CDR3 region has 16 residues. Germline V CDR1 and CDR2: SQVTM, ANQGSEA. CDR3 in amino acids: CSVEYPTGAASYEQYF.

V gene TRBV6-5 combines with J gene TRBJ2-7; TCRdb gives TRBD2 as the D gene, but with no DNA this cannot be confirmed. Germline V CDR1 and CDR2: MNHEY, SVGAGI. This CDR3 contains 15 residues. CDR3: CASSASSGAPYEQYF.

V gene TRBV9 combines with J gene TRBJ2-1. Germline V lookup: CDR1 SGDLS, CDR2 YYNGEE. The length of the CDR3 is 15 residues. CDR3 protein: CASSVTINPHNEQFF.

The chain uses TRBV28 and TRBJ2-7; absent DNA, TCRdb's TRBD2 call cannot be checked. CDR3 length: 14 residues. CDR1 is MDHEN and CDR2 is SYDVKM in the germline V gene. This chain's CDR3 is CASRVGPSSYEQYF.

The chain carries TRBV28 and TRBJ2-7; as DNA is missing, the TRBD1 call by TCRdb cannot be tested. Germline loops: CDR1 MDHEN, CDR2 SYDVKM. This CDR3 region has 11 residues. The chain's CDR3 is CASSGLDEQYF.

The V call is TRBV2, the J call TRBJ2-2; the TRBD2 assignment by TCRdb is unverifiable without DNA. The CDR3 has 22 amino acids. The V gene's germline CDR1 is SNHLY and CDR2 FYNNEI. This CDR3 is CASSEEGTEAGGSVWDTGELFF. The whole variable domain, filled in from reference TRBV2 and TRBJ2-2, reads EPEVTQTPSHQVTQMGQEVILRCVPISNHLYFYWYRQILGQKVEFLVSFYNNEISEKSEIFDDQFSVERPDGSNFTLKIRSTKLEDSAMYFCASSEEGTEAGGSVWDTGELFFGEGSRLTVL.

The J gene is TRBJ2-1, the V gene TRBV6-5; TCRdb's D call of TRBD1 is untestable without DNA. The germline V gene has CDR1 MNHEY and CDR2 SVGAGI. The CDR3 contains 14 residues. CDR3 in amino acids: CASSDRDPYNEQFF.

The chain recombines TRBV12-3 or TRBV12-4 with TRBJ2-1; TCRdb selects TRBD2, and the lack of DNA leaves this call unchecked. This CDR3 comprises 15 residues. The CDR3 spells CASSSPLGLGDEQFF.

The chain combines TRBV30 with TRBJ2-1; with no DNA, the TCRdb D assignment of TRBD1 cannot be verified. The germline gives CDR1 GTSNPN, CDR2 SVGIG (reference sequence). The CDR3 loop spans 13 amino acids. The chain's CDR3 is CAWSVTGANEQFF. The full variable domain, rest sourced from reference TRBV30 and TRBJ2-1, is SQTIHQWPATLVQPVGSPLSLECTVEGTSNPNLYWYRQAAGRGLQLLFYSVGIGQISSEVPQNLSASRPQDRQFILSSKKLLLSDSGFYLCAWSVTGANEQFFGPGTRLTVL.

This chain connects TRBV19 to TRBJ2-3. The CDR3 has 13 residues. CDR1 and CDR2 (germline): LNHDA, SQIVND (reference sequence). This CDR3 is CASIPMGADTQYF.

This chain joins TRBV29-1 and TRBJ1-1. CDR1 is SQVTM and CDR2 is ANQGSEA in the germline V gene. This CDR3 is built from 12 residues. The CDR3: CSVTKMNTEAFF.

The chain joins TRBV20-1 to TRBJ2-1; TCRdb names TRBD1, which stays unverified in the absence of DNA. CDR3 length equals 16 residues. CDR1 and CDR2 from the germline V gene are DFQATT and SNEGSKA (reference sequence). This chain's CDR3 is CSARPGGAMAYNEQFF.